A selection of T cell receptor beta chains follows, all from one sample in a study of blood T cell repertoires in COVID-19. Assay used: immunoSEQ multiplex PCR; TCRdb lists only in-frame clones, some missing. The profile shows tens of thousands of clones, about four fifths of them singletons. Material: peripheral blood. The receptor source for this set is a man younger than 40 with COVID-19, enrolled during active disease. The CDR3 runs from the conserved cysteine through the conserved F or W. Fields, in order: D gene, V gene, J gene, CDR3 DNA, CDR3 protein. D genes are given only for firm matches.

.,TRBV19,TRBJ2-1,TGTGCCAGTAGCCCCTCACTTAACAATGAGCAGTTCTTC,CASSPSLNNEQFF
TRBD1,TRBV5-1,TRBJ2-2,TGCGCCAGCAGCCAGGGGGACGGGCTGAACACCGGGGAGCTGTTTTTT,CASSQGDGLNTGELFF
.,TRBV6-1,TRBJ1-2,TGTGCCAGCAGTGAATTTAGACAGAACTATGGCTACACCTTC,CASSEFRQNYGYTF
.,TRBV30,TRBJ2-3,TGTGCCTGGAGTCCGAACCAAGGGGGCACAGATACGCAGTATTTT,CAWSPNQGGTDTQYF
TRBD1,TRBV28,TRBJ2-5,TGTGCCAGCACCCCCCTCCCTCAGGGGGAATTAGAGACCCAGTACTTC,CASTPLPQGELETQYF
.,TRBV6-5,TRBJ2-1,TGTGCCAGCAGTTACTCGCTGGGGGCCCATGGGAATGAGCAGTTCTTC,CASSYSLGAHGNEQFF
.,TRBV7-8,TRBJ2-3,TGTGCCAGCAGCTTCACCGAGTTGAACACAGATACGCAGTATTTT,CASSFTELNTDTQYF
TRBD2,TRBV7-6,TRBJ2-7,TGTGCCAGCAGCGTGCTAGCGGGCCCCAGCTCCTACGAGCAGTACTTC,CASSVLAGPSSYEQYF
TRBD2,TRBV4-1,TRBJ2-5,TGCGCCAGCAGCCCCACCGGGACTAGCGGGGGGGCGTCAAGGACCCAGTACTTC,CASSPTGTSGGASRTQYF
TRBD2,TRBV4-2,TRBJ2-5,TGTGCCAGCAGCCAAGAGGGGGGACTAGCGGATATCCAAGAGACCCAGTACTTC,CASSQEGGLADIQETQYF
.,TRBV10-3,TRBJ2-2,TGTGCCATCAAAGCGTCGGACCAGGGAATCGGGGAGCTGTTTTTT,CAIKASDQGIGELFF
TRBD2,TRBV7-2,TRBJ2-1,TGTGCCAGCAGCCCGCGGACTAGCGGGGGCCAGCAGTTCTTC,CASSPRTSGGQQFF
.,TRBV19,TRBJ2-3,TGTGCCAGTACCAGGCGGGGCGGGGACACAGATACGCAGTATTTT,CASTRRGGDTDTQYF
.,TRBV2,TRBJ2-7,TGTGCCAGCAAATTCCAGCTGGGTGCGGGCGAGCAGTACTTC,CASKFQLGAGEQYF
.,TRBV4-3,TRBJ1-4,TGCGCCAGCAGCCAAGATGGCAGGTGGGATGAAAAACTGTTTTTT,CASSQDGRWDEKLFF
TRBD1,TRBV6-7,TRBJ1-2,TGTGCCAGCAGTTACCCGGACAGGGTGTATGGCTACACCTTC,CASSYPDRVYGYTF
.,TRBV5-4,TRBJ1-1,TGTGCCAGCAGCTTGTTTCAGGGTGGGATCACTGAAGCTTTCTTT,CASSLFQGGITEAFF